The 6 T cell receptor beta chains presented below share a single source sample, sequenced in a study of blood T cell repertoires in COVID-19. The data were produced by immunoSEQ multiplex PCR, yet TCRdb's version contains in-frame clones alone and is incomplete. The data contain some 180,000 clones, over 70% of them singletons. The source material was peripheral blood. The receptors come from a woman aged 65 to 85 who had recovered from COVID-19.

The rearrangement joins TRBV6-5 to TRBJ1-6; D ambiguous. Germline CDR1 reads MNHEY; CDR2 reads SVGAGI. V lost 7 bases to trimming and J lost 7 bases, with 11 bases between them. This CDR3 is built from 13 residues. CDR3 loop: CASKWAGNSPLHF. CDR3 sequence (DNA): TGTGCCAGCAAGTGGGCAGGAAATTCACCCCTCCACTTT.

The V and J genes are TRBV7-2 and TRBJ2-1; 7 bases line up with TRBD2. The CDR3 spans 16 residues. Germline V lookup: CDR1 SGHTA, CDR2 FQGNSA. The V gene end was trimmed by 4 bases and the J gene end by 4 bases; junction bases not matched to a gene: 10. CDR3 bases: TGTGCCAGCAGCTCCCTAGGCGGGAGCTCATACAATGAGCAGTTCTTC. This codes for CASSSLGGSSYNEQFF.

V usage is TRBV6-5 and J usage is TRBJ1-2; D unclear. Trimming took off 2 bases at V and 2 bases at J, with 9 bases between the two ends. The CDR3 has 14 residues. The germline gives CDR1 MNHEY, CDR2 SVGAGI. The CDR3 sequence: CASSYGQINYGYTF. The CDR3 bases are TGTGCCAGCAGTTACGGGCAGATAAACTATGGCTACACCTTC.

V is TRBV29-1 and J is TRBJ2-2; 9 bases align to TRBD1. Germline V gene lookup returns CDR1 SQVTM and CDR2 ANQGSEA. The CDR3 is made up of 17 amino acids. Trimming at V came to 2 bases and at J to 5 bases, leaving 12 bases not matched to a gene. The CDR3 reads CSVETPPGQGYTGELFF. In DNA form, the CDR3 reads TGCAGCGTTGAAACGCCGCCGGGACAGGGTTATACCGGGGAGCTGTTTTTT.

The V and J genes are TRBV4-3 and TRBJ2-2; TRBD2 agrees at 7 bases. J gave up 2 bases and V 0 bases, and 0 bases lay outside the gene matches. This CDR3 comprises 15 residues. Germline assignment: CDR1 LGHNA and CDR2 YSLEER. Here the CDR3 DNA reads TGCGCCAGCAGCCAAGAAGCGGGAAACACCGGGGAGCTGTTTTTT. Residues: CASSQEAGNTGELFF.

The J gene is TRBJ2-6, the V gene TRBV20-1; D is unresolved. There are 13 residues in the CDR3. The V gene lost 3 bases and the J gene lost 0 bases, with 3 bases spanning the gap. Germline V gene data show CDR1 as DFQATT and CDR2 as SNEGSKA (reference sequence). CDR3 bases: TGCAGTGCTAGTTACTCTGGGGCCAACGTCCTGACTTTC. Translation: CSASYSGANVLTF.